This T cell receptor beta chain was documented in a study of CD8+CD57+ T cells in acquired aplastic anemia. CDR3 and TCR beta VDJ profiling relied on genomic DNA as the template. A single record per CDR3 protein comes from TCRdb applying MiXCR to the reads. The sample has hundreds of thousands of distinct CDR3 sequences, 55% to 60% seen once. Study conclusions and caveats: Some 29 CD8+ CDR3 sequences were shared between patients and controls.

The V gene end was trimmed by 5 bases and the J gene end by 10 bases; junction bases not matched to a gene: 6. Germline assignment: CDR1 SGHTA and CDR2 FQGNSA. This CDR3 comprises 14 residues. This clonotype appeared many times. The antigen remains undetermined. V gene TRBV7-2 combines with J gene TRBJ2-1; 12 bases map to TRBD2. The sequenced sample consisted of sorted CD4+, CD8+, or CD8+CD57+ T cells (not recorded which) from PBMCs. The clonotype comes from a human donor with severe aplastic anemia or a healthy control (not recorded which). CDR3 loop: CASSVLAGGGEQFF. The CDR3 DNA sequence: TGTGCCAGCAGCGTACTAGCGGGGGGAGGAGAGCAGTTCTTC.